Included here is one T cell receptor beta chain sequence, with context. This specimen belongs to a study of response to subunit inactivated influenza vaccine. TCRdb re-analysed the RT-PCR reads in MiXCR, keeping a single row per CDR3 protein. The table shows roughly 540,000 distinct CDR3 sequences, with roughly a quarter occurring only once. J gave up 3 bases and V 0 bases, and 5 bases lay outside the gene matches. CDR3 length: 15 residues. The V gene's germline CDR1 is LGHNA and CDR2 YSLEER. This sample also appeared in a second study, on T cells expressing NK-cell markers. This second study notes: Synthesis of TCR beta cDNA relied on 5'RACE template switching carrying UMIs. CD3+CD56+NKG2C+, CD3+CD56+NKG2C- and CD3+CD56-NKG2C+ T cells, once sorted, supplied the TCR beta repertoires. In the group of eight sequenced donors, seven were HCMV-seropositive and one was seronegative. Of CD8+ T cells, about 1.0-8% belonged to dominant NKG2C+ clonotypes in six or seven donors. Four donors showed these clonotypes also leading the CD3+CD56-NKG2C+ fraction.

The receptor's source is a middle-aged man who received an inactivated influenza vaccine. The sample in question was CD4+ T cells sorted from PBMCs, obtained 12 days after vaccination. This chain joins TRBV4-3 and TRBJ2-7; TRBD2 aligns across 7 bases. The CDR3 here is CASSQELRDYYEQYF. Written as DNA, the CDR3 is TGCGCCAGCAGCCAAGAACTCCGGGACTACTACGAGCAGTACTTC.